This TCR beta chain was captured by sequencing in a study of identical twins. Study-wide results and caveats: Memory repertoires showed no such pattern, whereas abundant cord blood beta clonotypes carried fewer insertions. Invariant T cells like MAIT and iNKT could partly confound the zero-insertion analyses.

J gave up 9 bases and V 4 bases, and 6 bases lay outside the gene matches. CDR1 and CDR2 from the germline V gene are SGHVS and FQNEAQ. This CDR3 spans 15 amino acids. Each cDNA held unique molecular identifiers, and template switching gave it a universal primer site. In TCRdb, the 5' RACE reads were re-called with MiXCR into one record per CDR3 protein. The sample carries about 210,000 distinct CDR3 sequences, less than 10% recorded once. This clonotype appeared a few times. Its antigen is as yet unknown. The source of this sequence is a woman aged 18-29 years in good health. Sequenced input: memory (CD45RO+) T cells sorted from blood. The chain employs TRBV7-8 and TRBJ2-7, with 16 bases aligning to TRBD2. CDR3 bases: TGTGCCAGCAGCTCGGGACTAGCGGGAGGGCCGGTGCAGTACTTC. Residues: CASSSGLAGGPVQYF.